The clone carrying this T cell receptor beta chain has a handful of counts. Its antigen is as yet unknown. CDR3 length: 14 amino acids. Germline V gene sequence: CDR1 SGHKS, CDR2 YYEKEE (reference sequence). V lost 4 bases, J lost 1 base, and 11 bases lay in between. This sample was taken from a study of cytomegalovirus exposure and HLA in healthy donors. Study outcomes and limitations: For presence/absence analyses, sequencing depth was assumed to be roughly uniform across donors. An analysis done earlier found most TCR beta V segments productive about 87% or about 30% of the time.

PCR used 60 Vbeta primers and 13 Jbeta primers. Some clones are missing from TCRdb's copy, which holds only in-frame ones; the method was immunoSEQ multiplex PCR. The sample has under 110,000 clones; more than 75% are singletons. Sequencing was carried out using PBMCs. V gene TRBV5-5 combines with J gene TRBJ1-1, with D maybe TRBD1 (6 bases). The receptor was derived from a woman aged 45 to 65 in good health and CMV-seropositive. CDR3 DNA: TGTGCCAGCAGCATCAGGGGCGGGAACACTGAAGCTTTCTTT. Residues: CASSIRGGNTEAFF.